This entry lists 20 T cell receptor beta chains sequenced from one sample in a study of CD8 T cells in ankylosing spondylitis (dated by TCRdb to about 2017). The full study reports these points: A TCR beta motif made up of 7 to 9 highly homologous amino acid variants appeared to be characteristic of blood from ankylosing spondylitis patients.

The antigens for these receptors are not known. Library method: 5' RACE. Sequencing was carried out with an Illumina HiSeq 2500. Through fastp at Q25 and MiXCR, TCRdb rebuilt clones from the public reads, retaining in-frame beta chains. Rows with a matching CDR3 protein are joined into one entry that keeps the most common DNA and genes. In this sample the table shows 500,000 or so distinct CDR3 sequences, approximately 5% of which occur a single time. The ten top clones hold 3.5% of the sample. Sequencing used blood, either unsorted or a sorted T cell fraction (not recorded which). These receptors came from a male donor with ankylosing spondylitis.

This clonotype showed up just a few times. The chain carries TRBV5-5 and TRBJ2-3; D is possibly TRBD1 or TRBD2 (5 bases each). The CDR3 runs 15 residues. V was cut by 0 bases and J by 0 bases, with 8 bases left in between. Germline CDR1 is SGHKS and CDR2 is YYEKEE (reference sequence). In DNA form, the CDR3 reads TGTGCCAGCAGCTTGGGGGGGATCAGCACAGATACGCAGTATTTT. Its protein product is CASSLGGISTDTQYF.

The chain has TRBV7-6 and TRBJ2-1; no clear D. The CDR3 contains 15 residues. V dropped 5 bases and J dropped 5 bases, with 16 bases sitting between them. The germline CDR1 and CDR2 sequences are SGHVS and FNYEAQ. CDR3 coding DNA: TGTGCCAGCAGCCCGAATAGGTGGGGAAACAATGAGCAGTTCTTC. The encoded protein is CASSPNRWGNNEQFF. Together with reference TRBV7-6 and TRBJ2-1, the CDR3 gives the full variable domain: GAGVSQSPRYKVTKRGQDVALRCDPISGHVSLYWYRQALGQGPEFLTYFNYEAQQDKSGLPNDRFSAERPEGSISTLTIQRTEQRDSAMYRCASSPNRWGNNEQFFGPGTRLTVL.

There are a few counts of this clonotype. The V and J genes are TRBV6-6 and TRBJ1-5; TRBD1 matches at 8 bases. V shed 6 bases, J shed 8 bases, and the junction held 6 bases outside the gene matches. The length of the CDR3 is 13 residues. Germline CDR1 MNHNY, CDR2 SVGAGI (reference sequence). The CDR3 spells CASRYDRGKPQHF. The CDR3 DNA is TGTGCCAGCAGATACGACAGGGGAAAGCCCCAGCATTTT.

This clonotype showed up many times. The genes are TRBV12-3 or TRBV12-4 and TRBJ2-7, with 8 bases matching TRBD2. The junction had 5 bases not matched to a gene; V was cut back by 6 bases and J by 4 bases. The CDR3 covers 13 residues. This chain's CDR3 is CASSELAVYEQYF. In DNA, the CDR3 is TGTGCCAGCAGCGAACTAGCGGTTTACGAGCAGTACTTC.

This clonotype was picked up many times. The chain has TRBV10-3 and TRBJ1-5; D perhaps matches TRBD1 (5 bases). The germline gives CDR1 ENHRY, CDR2 SYGVKD. Trimming took 11 bases from V and 13 from J, leaving 12 bases between them. CDR3 length equals 9 residues. Written as DNA, the CDR3 is TGTGCCTCTGGGGGTGAACAGCATTTT. Residues: CASGGEQHF.

The CDR3 region is CASSLATGGAEKLFF. DNA of the CDR3: TGTGCCAGCAGCTTAGCTACAGGGGGCGCCGAAAAACTGTTTTTT. The chain has TRBV7-2 and TRBJ1-4; 9 bases line up with TRBD1. The CDR3 covers 15 residues. V lost 0 bases and J lost 8; bases outside the gene matches: 4. Looked up from germline, CDR1 is SGHTA and CDR2 is FQGNSA.

This clonotype occurred many times. V usage is TRBV5-6 and J usage is TRBJ2-3, with D perhaps matching TRBD2 (5 bases). The CDR3 runs 14 residues. From germline, CDR1 is SGHDT and CDR2 YYEEEE. The V end lost 4 bases, the J end lost 3 bases, and 12 bases lay between the germline ends. CDR3 in amino acids: CASSTDGKTDTQYF. The CDR3 coding sequence is TGTGCCAGCAGCACCGACGGGAAAACAGATACGCAGTATTTT.

This clonotype was recorded at least ten times. The chain couples TRBV11-2 to TRBJ1-3; D is uncertain. The V gene lost 1 base and the J gene lost 8 bases, with 6 bases spanning the gap. CDR3 length: 12 amino acids. The germline CDR1 and CDR2 sequences are SGHAT and FQNNGV. This CDR3 reads CASSLGLYTIYF. CDR3 DNA: TGTGCCAGCAGCTTAGGTCTGTACACCATATATTTT.

This clonotype was detected ten times or more. V and J are TRBV7-9 and TRBJ2-6; D tentatively reads TRBD1 or TRBD2 (5 bases each). V lost 4 bases and J lost 2, with 12 bases in between. The CDR3 has 16 residues. The germline V gene encodes CDR1 SEHNR and CDR2 FQNEAQ (reference sequence). The DNA for the CDR3 is TGTGCCAGCAGCTCCCTCGTGGGGGCTGGGGCCAACGTCCTGACTTTC. It yields the protein CASSSLVGAGANVLTF.

This clonotype was seen repeatedly, ten times or more. The junction does not match germline at one end; this may be a read error. J is TRBJ1-3 and V is TRBV7-7; possible D gene TRBD1, 5 bases. From germline, CDR1 is SSHAT and CDR2 FNYEAQ (reference sequence). The CDR3 is made up of 15 amino acids. The CDR3 loop is CASSLSGRRGNTIYF. In DNA form, the CDR3 reads TGTGCTAGCAGCTTATCAGGGAGAAGAGGAAACACCATATATTTT.

This clonotype was recorded many times. The genes are TRBV9 and TRBJ2-3; TRBD2 agrees at 11 bases. The CDR3 is 17 amino acids. V lost 0 bases and J lost 1; bases outside the gene matches: 4. CDR1 and CDR2 from the germline V gene are SGDLS and YYNGEE. CDR3 residues: CASSVVSGGAGTDTQYF. Here the CDR3 DNA reads TGTGCCAGCAGCGTAGTTAGCGGGGGGGCCGGCACAGATACGCAGTATTTT.

This clonotype was seen repeatedly, ten times or more. The chain recombines TRBV27 with TRBJ2-7; a possible D gene is TRBD1 (5 bases). The V end was cut by 5 bases, the J end by 6 bases, with 14 bases between. Per the germline V gene, CDR1 is MNHEY and CDR2 is SMNVEV (reference sequence). The CDR3 extends over 13 amino acids. The CDR3 DNA reads as TGTGCCAGCAGTAACGCCTTGGGGCGCGAGCAGTACTTC. It encodes CASSNALGREQYF.

This clonotype was counted many times. The V gene is TRBV20-1, the J gene TRBJ2-5; D possibly corresponds to TRBD2 (5 bases). CDR3 size: 13 residues. Germline lookup yields CDR1 DFQATT and CDR2 SNEGSKA (reference sequence). Trimming removed 7 bases from V and 5 bases from J, with 17 bases in between. Here the CDR3 DNA reads TGCAGTGTCAGACACTGGAGGAGCGAGACCCAGTACTTC. It encodes CSVRHWRSETQYF.

At least ten counts were recorded for this clonotype. The chain joins TRBV12-3 or TRBV12-4 to TRBJ1-2; a possible D gene is TRBD1 (6 bases). This CDR3 contains 14 residues. Trimming shortened V by 3 bases and J by 10 bases, and 18 bases separated the two germline ends. CDR3 residues: CASSFNPDRRAYTF. The CDR3 DNA sequence: TGTGCCAGCAGTTTTAACCCCGACAGGCGGGCCTACACCTTC.

The table lists this clonotype with many counts. CDR3 loop: CSARAGGGETQYF. The CDR3 coding sequence is TGCAGTGCCCGCGCCGGGGGAGGAGAGACCCAGTACTTC. The chain has TRBV20-1 and TRBJ2-5; tentatively, D is TRBD2 (6 bases). V was cut by 6 bases and J by 4 bases, with 15 bases left in between. The CDR3 spans 13 residues. Germline V gene sequence: CDR1 DFQATT, CDR2 SNEGSKA (reference sequence).

This clonotype was counted at least ten times. This chain connects TRBV29-1 to TRBJ1-1, with D perhaps matching TRBD1 (5 bases). The CDR3 is made up of 20 amino acids. Germline loops: CDR1 SQVTM, CDR2 ANQGSEA. The V and J ends lost 0 bases and 8 bases respectively, with 34 bases between them. CDR3: CSVEDRGPGRSFGLNMEAFF. CDR3 nucleotides: TGCAGCGTTGAAGATAGGGGCCCCGGGAGGAGTTTCGGCCTTAACATGGAAGCTTTCTTT.

This clonotype has at least ten counts. The J gene is TRBJ1-6, the V gene TRBV5-1; 7 bases map to TRBD1. From germline, CDR1 is SGHRS and CDR2 YFSETQ. The junction had 6 bases not matched to a gene; V was cut back by 0 bases and J by 3 bases. There are 17 residues in the CDR3. Here the CDR3 DNA reads TGCGCCAGCAGCTTGGCCGCCCGGGACAGCTATAATTCACCCCTCCACTTT. Translating gives CASSLAARDSYNSPLHF.

This clonotype came up many times. The CDR3: CASSFRQGAGQPQHF. DNA for the CDR3: TGTGCCAGCAGCTTTAGACAGGGGGCTGGTCAGCCCCAGCATTTT. The chain couples TRBV7-2 to TRBJ1-5; 10 positions match TRBD1. Per the germline V gene, CDR1 is SGHTA and CDR2 is FQGNSA. CDR3 length: 15 amino acids. With 3 bases clipped from V and 6 bases from J, the junction kept 5 bases outside the gene matches.

This clonotype was picked up many times. The rearrangement links TRBV6-5 to TRBJ2-3; TRBD1 aligns across 9 bases. Trimming removed 0 bases from V and 0 bases from J; junction bases left unmatched: 1. The germline V gene encodes CDR1 MNHEY and CDR2 SVGAGI. This CDR3 has 16 amino acids. The CDR3 loop is CASSYSGQGSTDTQYF. The CDR3 bases are TGTGCCAGCAGTTACTCGGGACAGGGAAGCACAGATACGCAGTATTTT.

This clonotype was picked up many times. The rearrangement joins TRBV5-1 to TRBJ2-2, with D possibly matching TRBD2 (5 bases). CDR1 and CDR2 (germline): SGHRS, YFSETQ. The ends were cut back, 4 bases at V and 2 bases at J, with 12 bases in the middle. There are 15 residues in the CDR3. This CDR3 is CASSGRGSNTGELFF. The CDR3 DNA is TGCGCCAGCAGCGGGAGAGGGTCCAACACCGGGGAGCTGTTTTTT.